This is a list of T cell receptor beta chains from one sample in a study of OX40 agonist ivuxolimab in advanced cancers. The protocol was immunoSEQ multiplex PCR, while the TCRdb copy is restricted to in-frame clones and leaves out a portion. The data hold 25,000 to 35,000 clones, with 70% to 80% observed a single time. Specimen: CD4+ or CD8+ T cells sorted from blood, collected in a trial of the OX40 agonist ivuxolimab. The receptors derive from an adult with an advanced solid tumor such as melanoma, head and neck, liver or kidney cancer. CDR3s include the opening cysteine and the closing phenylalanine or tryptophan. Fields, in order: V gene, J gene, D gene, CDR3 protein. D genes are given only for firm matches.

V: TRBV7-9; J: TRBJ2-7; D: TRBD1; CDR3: CASSPGRTGSYEQYF
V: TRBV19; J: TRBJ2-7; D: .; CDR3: CASSENIPSYEQYF
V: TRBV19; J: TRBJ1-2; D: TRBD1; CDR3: CASSDGTGEGYTF
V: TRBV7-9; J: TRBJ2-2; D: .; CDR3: CASSLEGGTGELFF
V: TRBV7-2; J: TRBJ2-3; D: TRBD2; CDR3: CASSGWTSGVADTQYF
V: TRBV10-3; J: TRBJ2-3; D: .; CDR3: CAIRRGPSTDTQYF
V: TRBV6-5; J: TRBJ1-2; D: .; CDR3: CASSYSMDQEYGYTF
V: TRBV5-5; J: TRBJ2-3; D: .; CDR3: CASSFSSTDTQYF
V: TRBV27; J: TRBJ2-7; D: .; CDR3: CASSLSGYEQYF
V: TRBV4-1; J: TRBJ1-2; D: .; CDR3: CASSQDSGETYGYTF
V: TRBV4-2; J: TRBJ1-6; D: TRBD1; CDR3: CASSQEQGDISPLHF
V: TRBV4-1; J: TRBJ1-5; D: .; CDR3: CASSQVRTAEVQPQHF
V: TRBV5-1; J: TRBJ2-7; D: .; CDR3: CASSLRTSRGEVEQYF
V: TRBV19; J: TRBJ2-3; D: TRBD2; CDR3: CASERTSGSTDTQYF
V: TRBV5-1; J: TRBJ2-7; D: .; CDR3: CASSLAGSEQYF
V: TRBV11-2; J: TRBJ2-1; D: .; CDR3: CASSLLVEQFF
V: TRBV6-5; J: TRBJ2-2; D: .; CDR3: CASSYSYRGELFF
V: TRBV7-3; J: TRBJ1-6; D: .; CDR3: CASSLEGNYNSPLHF
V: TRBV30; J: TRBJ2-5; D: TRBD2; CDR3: CAWASGGGSGETQYF
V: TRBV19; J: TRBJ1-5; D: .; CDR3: CASSIGRGGGQPQHF
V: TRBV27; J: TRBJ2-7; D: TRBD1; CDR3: CASSLGRGLYEQYF
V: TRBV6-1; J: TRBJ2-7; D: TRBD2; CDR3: CASSDKGGNEQYF
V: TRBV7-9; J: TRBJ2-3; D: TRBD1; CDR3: CASSYYPGTGTDTQYF
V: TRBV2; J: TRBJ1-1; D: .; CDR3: CASTPHPKGGKTFF
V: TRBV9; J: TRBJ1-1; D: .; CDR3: CASSHQVGGRTEAFF
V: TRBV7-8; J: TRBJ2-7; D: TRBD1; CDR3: CASSLLSGTGNHEQYF
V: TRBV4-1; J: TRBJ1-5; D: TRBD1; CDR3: CASSPRDRVTQPQHF
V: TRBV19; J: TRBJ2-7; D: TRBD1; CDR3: CASSPGTGGYEQYF
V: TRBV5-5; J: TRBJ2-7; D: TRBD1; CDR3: CASSLEGTGHYEQYF
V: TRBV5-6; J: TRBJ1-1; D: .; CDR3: CASSLGGNTEAFF
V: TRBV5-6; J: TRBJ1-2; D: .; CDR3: CASSLAGTRNGYTF
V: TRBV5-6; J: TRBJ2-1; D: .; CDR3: CASSFGGEQFF
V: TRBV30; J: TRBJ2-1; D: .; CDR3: CAWSTDSPEQFF
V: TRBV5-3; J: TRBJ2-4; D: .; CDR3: CARSARQSAKNIQYF
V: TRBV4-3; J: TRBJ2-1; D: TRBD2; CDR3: CASSQDSPLAGGPNEQFF
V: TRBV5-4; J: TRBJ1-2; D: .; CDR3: CASSFGLGGGYTF
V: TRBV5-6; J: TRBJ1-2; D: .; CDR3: CASSLAGFWTF